This T cell receptor (beta chain) was sequenced during a study of blood T cell repertoires in COVID-19. As for the study in general: COVID-19 samples from acute and convalescent phases originated in the United States, Italy and Spain.

With 6 bases clipped from V and 4 bases from J, the junction kept 8 bases outside the gene matches. CDR3 length: 14 amino acids. Germline lookup yields CDR1 MNHEY and CDR2 SVGEGT. Generated by immunoSEQ multiplex PCR, the TCRdb table keeps only in-frame clones and is missing some. The table records some 41,000 clones, approximately 90% of them present only once. The chain carries TRBV6-2 or TRBV6-3 and TRBJ1-2; TRBD1 matches at 7 bases. The receptor was isolated from a man in his sixties or seventies with active COVID-19. Sequenced input: peripheral blood. The CDR3 protein is CASSRDSTGYGYTF. DNA for the CDR3: TGTGCCAGCAGCCGGGACAGTACGGGCTATGGCTACACCTTC.